These 22 T cell receptor beta chains were sequenced from one sample in a study of cytomegalovirus exposure and HLA in healthy donors (TCRdb year 2017). The protocol used for the library was the immunoSEQ multiplex PCR assay. For the multiplex PCR, a mixture combining 60 forward primers for TCR Vbeta segments and 13 reverse primers for TCR Jbeta segments was used. The source is immuneACCESS, and TCRdb retained only in-frame sequences with V and J called. Part of the clones is not carried over; for the studies checked, unresolved V genes explain less than half of this, and the remainder is unexplained. This sample lists around 59,000 clones; around 80% were detected once. The ten largest clones capture roughly 4% of the sample. Sequenced: PBMCs. The receptors were sampled from a woman in her 40s in good health and CMV-seronegative.

V usage is TRBV2 and J usage is TRBJ1-4; weak D call: TRBD1 (6 bases). The germline CDR1 and CDR2 sequences are SNHLY and FYNNEI. This CDR3 region has 14 residues. V was cut by 6 bases and J by 0 bases, with 8 bases left in between. The CDR3 DNA reads TGTGCCAGCAGGGACAGCCCAACTAATGAAAAACTGTTTTTT. Translated: CASRDSPTNEKLFF.

The chain couples TRBV28 to TRBJ1-1, with D tentatively TRBD1 (6 bases). The CDR3 runs to 13 residues. Germline loops: CDR1 MDHEN, CDR2 SYDVKM. The CDR3 spells CAYAAGAGTEAFF. The CDR3 DNA is TGTGCTTACGCGGCGGGGGCCGGCACTGAAGCTTTCTTT.

J is TRBJ1-3 and V is TRBV7-9, with D tentatively TRBD1 (6 bases). The CDR3 loop spans 17 amino acids. CDR1 and CDR2 from the germline V gene are SEHNR and FQNEAQ (reference sequence). V was shortened by 2 bases and J by 4 bases, with 18 bases between the two germline ends. The chain's CDR3 is CASSLLGRTERGNTIYF. The CDR3 DNA follows: TGTGCCAGCAGCTTACTTGGCAGGACAGAGAGGGGAAACACCATATATTTT.

This sequence joins TRBV5-8 and TRBJ2-1, with 9 bases identical to TRBD1. J gave up 4 bases and V 4 bases, and 6 bases lay outside the gene matches. This CDR3 spans 15 amino acids. CDR1 and CDR2 from the germline V gene are SGHTS and YDEGEE. The CDR3 protein is CASSPRDRAYNEQFF. The CDR3 nucleotides read TGTGCCAGCAGCCCCCGGGACAGGGCTTACAATGAGCAGTTCTTC.

The chain recombines TRBV7-6 with TRBJ2-3; D is perhaps TRBD2 (7 bases). CDR3 length: 16 amino acids. The germline V gene encodes CDR1 SGHVS and CDR2 FNYEAQ. The ends were cut back, 5 bases at V and 0 bases at J, with 15 bases in the middle. CDR3 protein: CASSQVGGPSTDTQYF. CDR3 nucleotides: TGTGCCAGCAGCCAGGTCGGGGGGCCGAGCACAGATACGCAGTATTTT.

The chain uses TRBV9 and TRBJ1-1, with TRBD1 as a possible D gene (5 bases). V was pared by 4 bases and J by 3 bases, with 10 bases between. CDR1 SGDLS and CDR2 YYNGEE come from the germline V gene. This CDR3 has 13 residues. The CDR3 loop reads CASSSLGDTEAFF. The CDR3 nucleotides read TGTGCCAGCAGCTCCTTAGGGGACACTGAAGCTTTCTTT. Variable domain in full (rest from reference TRBV9 and TRBJ1-1): DSGVTQTPKHLITATGQRVTLRCSPRSGDLSVYWYQQSLDQGLQFLIQYYNGEERAKGNILERFSAQQFPDLHSELNLSSLELGDSALYFCASSSLGDTEAFFGQGTRLTVV.

The chain is built from TRBV27 and TRBJ1-6; D unresolved. V lost 2 bases, J lost 0 bases, and 11 bases lay in between. The CDR3 is 17 residues long. CDR1 and CDR2 (germline): MNHEY, SMNVEV (reference sequence). The CDR3 protein is CASSLNAQDSYNSPLHF. The CDR3 DNA is TGTGCCAGCAGTTTAAATGCGCAGGACTCCTATAATTCACCCCTCCACTTT.

This clone turned up a few times. The chain is built from TRBV6-5 and TRBJ2-7; D possibly corresponds to TRBD1 (6 bases). Trimming took 4 bases from V and 2 from J, leaving 15 bases between them. CDR3 length: 15 amino acids. Germline assignment: CDR1 MNHEY and CDR2 SVGAGI. CDR3 protein: CASSSEQGPTYEQYF. As DNA, the CDR3 is TGTGCCAGCAGTTCGGAACAGGGACCCACCTACGAGCAGTACTTC.

This rearrangement joins TRBV5-1 to TRBJ2-5; D possibly corresponds to TRBD2 (5 bases). The CDR3 spans 14 residues. V lost 4 bases and J 1 base, leaving 11 bases between the germline ends. Germline assignment: CDR1 SGHRS and CDR2 YFSETQ. DNA for the CDR3: TGCGCCAGCAGCCGGAGTGAGGGCCAAGAGACCCAGTACTTC. Residues: CASSRSEGQETQYF.

The chain recombines TRBV27 with TRBJ1-1, with D possibly being TRBD1 (5 bases). Germline V gene sequence: CDR1 MNHEY, CDR2 SMNVEV (reference sequence). This CDR3 is 15 amino acids long. V lost 2 bases to trimming and J lost 7 bases, with 17 bases between them. This chain's CDR3 is CASSLPTPPGGEAFF. The CDR3 DNA reads TGTGCCAGCAGTTTACCCACCCCTCCGGGGGGTGAAGCTTTCTTT.

This sequence joins TRBV13 and TRBJ2-7; a possible D gene is TRBD2 (5 bases). Between the trimmed V and J ends, which lost 4 bases and 3 bases, there was a span of 16 bases. Germline assignment: CDR1 PRHDT and CDR2 FYEKMQ (reference sequence). There are 15 residues in the CDR3. In DNA, the CDR3 is TGTGCCAGCAGCTCCTATTTACGCGGACTCTACGAGCAGTACTTC. Translation: CASSSYLRGLYEQYF.

CDR3 DNA: TGTGCCAGCAGTTCCGGACAGGGAGGAGGGTATGGCTACACCTTC. Its protein product is CASSSGQGGGYGYTF. The gene calls are TRBV27 and TRBJ1-2, with 8 positions matching TRBD1. The CDR3 consists of 15 residues. V lost 4 bases and J lost 5; bases outside the gene matches: 9. Germline loops: CDR1 MNHEY, CDR2 SMNVEV (reference sequence).

The rearrangement joins TRBV27 to TRBJ2-7, with 11 bases matching TRBD2. The germline gives CDR1 MNHEY, CDR2 SMNVEV (reference sequence). Trimming cost V 3 bases and J 3 bases; bases outside gene matches: 10. The CDR3 extends over 17 amino acids. CDR3 sequence reads: CASSFKLAGVGVYEQYF. The CDR3 DNA reads as TGTGCCAGCAGTTTCAAACTAGCGGGAGTCGGAGTCTACGAGCAGTACTTC.

The chain couples TRBV2 to TRBJ2-5; 8 bases are a match to TRBD1. The junction had 11 bases not matched to a gene; V was cut back by 6 bases and J by 11 bases. The germline gives CDR1 SNHLY, CDR2 FYNNEI. CDR3 length: 13 residues. CDR3 residues: CASSTGQGFEQYF. CDR3 DNA: TGTGCCAGCAGCACTGGACAGGGCTTTGAGCAGTACTTC. Variable domain in full (rest from reference TRBV2 and TRBJ2-5): EPEVTQTPSHQVTQMGQEVILRCVPISNHLYFYWYRQILGQKVEFLVSFYNNEISEKSEIFDDQFSVERPDGSNFTLKIRSTKLEDSAMYFCASSTGQGFEQYFGPGTRLLVL.

This rearrangement joins TRBV6-1 to TRBJ2-2; 7 bases line up with TRBD2. The CDR3 length is 18 residues. J gave up 1 base and V 3 bases, and 11 bases lay outside the gene matches. From germline, CDR1 is MNHNS and CDR2 SASEGT. The CDR3 DNA sequence: TGTGCCAGCAGTGACCCTAACCTAGCGGAGTGGAACACCGGGGAGCTGTTTTTT. This translates into CASSDPNLAEWNTGELFF.

This clone was found a few times. This chain links TRBV28 with TRBJ2-7; weak D call: TRBD1 (5 bases). Per the germline V gene, CDR1 is MDHEN and CDR2 is SYDVKM. The germline V and J ends were trimmed by 2 bases and 3 bases, with 14 bases remaining between them. The CDR3 consists of 15 residues. CDR3 region: CASSLRGDSSYEQYF. Written as DNA, the CDR3 is TGTGCCAGCAGTTTAAGGGGCGACAGTAGCTACGAGCAGTACTTC.

The rearrangement links TRBV5-6 to TRBJ2-1, with D possibly being TRBD1 (5 bases). Germline V gene sequence: CDR1 SGHDT, CDR2 YYEEEE. The V and J ends lost 3 bases and 11 bases respectively, with 15 bases between them. The CDR3 is made up of 13 amino acids. CDR3 sequence (DNA): TGTGCCAGCAGCTCTGACTCCAGGGCCCAGCAGTTCTTC. Amino acid sequence: CASSSDSRAQQFF.

The genes are TRBV6-5 and TRBJ2-7, with 9 bases fitting TRBD2. CDR1 is MNHEY and CDR2 is SVGAGI in the germline V gene. This CDR3 has 13 residues. Trimming cost V 6 bases and J 3 bases; bases outside gene matches: 3. CDR3 sequence reads: CASRATSGYEQYF. The CDR3 nucleotides are TGTGCCAGCAGAGCGACTAGCGGCTACGAGCAGTACTTC.

This clone showed up just a few times. The rearrangement joins TRBV5-1 to TRBJ1-1, with D perhaps TRBD1 (6 bases). The CDR3 sequence is 14 residues long. Looked up from germline, CDR1 is SGHRS and CDR2 is YFSETQ. Trimming pared 3 bases from V and 3 bases from J, leaving 12 bases between. CDR3 sequence (DNA): TGCGCCAGCAGCTCAGGGGTGGGGGACACTGAAGCTTTCTTT. This translates into CASSSGVGDTEAFF.

This clone appeared a few times. The J gene is TRBJ2-1, the V gene TRBV9; D is unresolved. Trimming removed 4 bases at V and 0 bases at J, with 17 bases between. Germline V gene data show CDR1 as SGDLS and CDR2 as YYNGEE. The CDR3 has 17 residues. CDR3 coding DNA: TGTGCCAGCAGCCCGGATTGGCTACGGAGCTCCTACAATGAGCAGTTCTTC. Translating it yields CASSPDWLRSSYNEQFF.

CDR3: CASSPSDRMNTEAFF. CDR3 DNA: TGTGCCAGCTCACCCTCGGACAGAATGAACACTGAAGCTTTCTTT. J is TRBJ1-1 and V is TRBV18, with D perhaps matching TRBD1 (6 bases). The ends were cut back, 3 bases at V and 0 bases at J, with 11 bases in the middle. Germline CDR1 KGHSH, CDR2 LQKENI. The CDR3 is 15 residues long.

In this sample, this clone turned up a few times. The chain carries TRBV4-1 and TRBJ1-1; D ambiguous. The V end lost 0 bases, the J end lost 3 bases, and 11 bases lay between the germline ends. CDR1 MGHRA and CDR2 YSYEKL come from the germline V gene. This CDR3 comprises 15 residues. The CDR3 loop is CASSQDTVMDTEAFF. The CDR3 nucleotides read TGCGCCAGCAGCCAAGACACGGTAATGGACACTGAAGCTTTCTTT.